The next 21 T cell receptor beta chains were all read from a single sample in a study of PD-L1 blockade in urothelial cancer. Time point defined: peripheral blood 6 weeks after treatment start. The repertoire was sequenced with immunoSEQ multiplex PCR; TCRdb's copy has only in-frame clones and lacks some. The table has tens of thousands of clones, about 90% seen once. The input for sequencing was PBMCs, taken around atezolizumab (anti-PD-L1) treatment. The receptors were sampled from a man in his 70s with urothelial cancer.

The genes are TRBV9 and TRBJ2-3; 12 bases agree with TRBD2. The CDR3 loop spans 15 amino acids. With V trimmed by 4 bases and J by 2 bases, 2 bases remained unmatched. Germline CDR1 reads SGDLS; CDR2 reads YYNGEE. The CDR3 protein is CASSLAGGYTDTQYF. The DNA of the CDR3 is TGTGCCAGCAGCCTAGCGGGAGGGTACACAGATACGCAGTATTTT.

The rearrangement uses TRBV6-5 and TRBJ2-2, with TRBD2 as a possible D gene (5 bases). The CDR3 contains 15 residues. Germline-derived CDR1 and CDR2 are MNHEY and SVGAGI. The V and J ends lost 5 bases and 1 base respectively, with 11 bases between them. In DNA form, the CDR3 reads TGTGCCAGCAGTAGAATCCGGGGGAACACCGGGGAGCTGTTTTTT. Residues: CASSRIRGNTGELFF.

This clone was counted a few times. V gene TRBV2 combines with J gene TRBJ1-2; 7 bases fit TRBD1. Germline CDR1 reads SNHLY; CDR2 reads FYNNEI. The V and J ends lost 7 bases and 0 bases, in that order; junction bases with no gene match: 2. The CDR3 consists of 13 residues. This CDR3 reads CASTGQTNYGYTF. CDR3 DNA: TGTGCCAGCACGGGACAGACTAACTATGGCTACACCTTC.

CDR3 in amino acids: CASRRRGGSVSYEQYF. DNA for the CDR3: TGTGCCAGCAGACGACGGGGCGGGAGTGTCTCCTACGAGCAGTACTTC. The V gene is TRBV2, the J gene TRBJ2-7; the match to TRBD2 covers 7 bases. CDR1 and CDR2 from the germline V gene are SNHLY and FYNNEI. The CDR3 contains 16 residues. V lost 6 bases to trimming and J lost 0 bases; unmatched junction nucleotides: 11.

This chain uses TRBV5-1 with TRBJ1-1; 9 bases fit TRBD1. The length of the CDR3 is 15 residues. The V gene end was trimmed by 4 bases and the J gene end by 1 base; junction bases not matched to a gene: 5. Germline assignment: CDR1 SGHRS and CDR2 YFSETQ. This chain's CDR3 is CASSLPGQGNTEAFF. As DNA, the CDR3 is TGCGCCAGCAGCCTGCCGGGACAGGGGAACACTGAAGCTTTCTTT.

The chain couples TRBV27 to TRBJ1-5; D remains unclear. This CDR3 region has 14 residues. Germline lookup yields CDR1 MNHEY and CDR2 SMNVEV (reference sequence). V was pared by 1 base and J by 0 bases, with 4 bases between. The CDR3 here is CASSLYGSNQPQHF. In nucleotides, the CDR3 is TGTGCCAGCAGTTTATACGGTAGCAATCAGCCCCAGCATTTT.

This chain joins TRBV15 and TRBJ1-3; the D gene is possibly TRBD1 (6 bases). Germline-derived CDR1 and CDR2 are LNHNV and YYDKDF (reference sequence). There are 16 residues in the CDR3. V gave up 5 bases and J gave up 0 bases, with 14 bases separating them. CDR3 sequence (DNA): TGTGCCACCAGCGACCCCCAGGGGACCTCTGGAAACACCATATATTTT. Translation: CATSDPQGTSGNTIYF.

The chain links TRBV2 to TRBJ1-5; the D gene is possibly TRBD1 (5 bases). This CDR3 has 16 amino acids. The V gene's germline CDR1 is SNHLY and CDR2 FYNNEI. V lost 3 bases and J 2 bases, leaving 14 bases between the germline ends. CDR3 sequence (DNA): TGTGCCAGCAGTGAGGGGGGGGGACGGGGCAATCAGCCCCAGCATTTT. Its protein is CASSEGGGRGNQPQHF.

V is TRBV19 and J is TRBJ2-7; TRBD1 matches 10 bases. Germline lookup yields CDR1 LNHDA and CDR2 SQIVND (reference sequence). The CDR3 length is 13 residues. The junction had 1 base not matched to a gene; V was cut back by 4 bases and J by 4 bases. CDR3: CASSRQGAYEQYF. CDR3 bases: TGTGCCAGTAGTAGACAGGGGGCATACGAGCAGTACTTC. Full variable domain (outside the CDR3, taken from reference TRBV19 and TRBJ2-7): DGGITQSPKYLFRKEGQNVTLSCEQNLNHDAMYWYRQDPGQGLRLIYYSQIVNDFQKGDIAEGYSVSREKKESFPLTVTSAQKNPTAFYLCASSRQGAYEQYFGPGTRLTVT.

The DNA for the CDR3 is TGCGCCAGCAGCTTGAAGGGGGCCGGAAACACCATATATTTT. Its translation: CASSLKGAGNTIYF. The J gene is TRBJ1-3, the V gene TRBV5-1; the match to TRBD1 covers 7 bases. Germline V gene lookup returns CDR1 SGHRS and CDR2 YFSETQ. The V gene end was trimmed by 1 base and the J gene end by 4 bases; junction bases not matched to a gene: 2. This CDR3 contains 14 residues.

CDR3 region: CASSWTGRETQYF. In DNA form, the CDR3 reads TGTGCCAGTAGTTGGACAGGGAGGGAGACCCAGTACTTC. J is TRBJ2-5 and V is TRBV19; 8 bases are shared with TRBD1. V was pared by 5 bases and J by 5 bases, with 4 bases of the junction left unmatched. Germline CDR1 is LNHDA and CDR2 is SQIVND (reference sequence). This CDR3 comprises 13 residues.

This clone is labeled as medium-sized. The rearrangement uses TRBV6-1 and TRBJ2-1; 9 positions match TRBD1. V dropped 0 bases and J dropped 11; count of bases not matched to a gene: 11. Germline V gene sequence: CDR1 MNHNS, CDR2 SASEGT. The CDR3 spans 16 residues. CDR3 residues: CASSEAGGTGSNKQFF. The CDR3, as DNA: TGTGCCAGCAGTGAAGCTGGAGGGACAGGGTCTAATAAGCAGTTCTTC.

The chain combines TRBV2 with TRBJ1-1; D unclear. Germline values: CDR1 SNHLY, CDR2 FYNNEI. The V and J ends lost 2 bases and 5 bases respectively, with 9 bases between them. The CDR3 covers 13 residues. DNA for the CDR3: TGTGCCAGCAGTGAAAACGAGAGGACTGAAGCTTTCTTT. Residues: CASSENERTEAFF.

This rearrangement joins TRBV5-4 to TRBJ2-7; D may be TRBD1 (6 bases). This CDR3 region has 13 residues. Germline V gives CDR1 SGHNT, CDR2 YYREEE (reference sequence). Trimming took off 5 bases at V and 3 bases at J, with 12 bases between the two ends. CDR3 sequence: CASSLTGNYEQYF. CDR3 DNA: TGTGCCAGCAGTCTGACAGGTAACTACGAGCAGTACTTC.

The rearrangement uses TRBV5-1 and TRBJ1-2, with TRBD1 matching 9 bases. Looked up from germline, CDR1 is SGHRS and CDR2 is YFSETQ. This CDR3 contains 15 residues. V was pared by 0 bases and J by 7 bases, with 7 bases of the junction left unmatched. This CDR3 is CASSLDPQGAGGYTF. In DNA form, the CDR3 reads TGCGCCAGCAGCTTGGACCCACAGGGGGCGGGTGGCTACACCTTC. The complete variable domain, with remaining parts taken from reference TRBV5-1 and TRBJ1-2, reads KAGVTQTPRYLIKTRGQQVTLSCSPISGHRSVSWYQQTPGQGLQFLFEYFSETQRNKGNFPGRFSGRQFSNSRSEMNVSTLELGDSALYLCASSLDPQGAGGYTFGSGTRLTVV.

The rearrangement uses TRBV5-6 and TRBJ1-4; D might be TRBD1 (5 bases). With 4 bases removed from V and 8 bases from J, the gap between germline ends came to 12 bases. Germline values: CDR1 SGHDT, CDR2 YYEEEE. CDR3 length: 13 residues. The CDR3, as DNA: TGTGCCAGCAGCCTGGGTCGACAGGAAAAACTGTTTTTT. It specifies CASSLGRQEKLFF.

The chain joins TRBV7-8 to TRBJ2-7, with a weak D call TRBD2 (5 bases). V was trimmed by 1 base and J by 6 bases, leaving 16 bases between them. The CDR3 spans 15 residues. Germline V gene sequence: CDR1 SGHVS, CDR2 FQNEAQ. CDR3 sequence: CASSLVAGRVSEQYF. The DNA for the CDR3 is TGTGCCAGCAGCTTAGTAGCTGGGCGGGTGAGCGAGCAGTACTTC.

CDR3 bases: TGTGCCAGCTCACCTATCGGGAGGGCTGGAAATGAGCAGTTCTTC. Protein: CASSPIGRAGNEQFF. The chain carries TRBV18 and TRBJ2-1; 8 bases are a match to TRBD2. V dropped 3 bases and J dropped 7; count of bases not matched to a gene: 8. Germline CDR1 reads KGHSH; CDR2 reads LQKENI. This CDR3 has 15 residues.

The chain carries TRBV28 and TRBJ1-1; D ambiguous. Trimming cost V 3 bases and J 1 base, with 6 bases left between them. Germline V gene lookup returns CDR1 MDHEN and CDR2 SYDVKM. This CDR3 contains 13 residues. In DNA form, the CDR3 reads TGTGCCAGCAGTTTCGGAGGGAACACTGAAGCTTTCTTT. Translated: CASSFGGNTEAFF.

This clone was found once. The chain recombines TRBV6-5 with TRBJ2-7, with D maybe TRBD2 (6 bases). V was pared by 8 bases and J by 6 bases, with 11 bases between. CDR1 is MNHEY, CDR2 SVGAGI, per germline. The CDR3 length is 11 residues. In DNA, the CDR3 is TGTGCCAGCTTCGCGGGAACCGAGCAGTACTTC. Translation gives CASFAGTEQYF.

The CDR3 sequence is CASSVARGTWETQYF. CDR3 in DNA: TGTGCCAGCAGCGTAGCTAGGGGTACTTGGGAGACCCAGTACTTC. The gene calls are TRBV9 and TRBJ2-5; D is perhaps TRBD1 (5 bases). V lost 0 bases, J lost 5 bases, and 14 bases lay in between. Germline V gives CDR1 SGDLS, CDR2 YYNGEE. The CDR3 is 15 residues long.